This T cell receptor (beta chain) was identified in a study of blood T cells in healthy people across ages. A sample-barcoded 5' primer and a J-beta primer mix were used in a second PCR of about 6 to 11 cycles. No fewer than 3 million CDR3-containing paired-end reads came from each sample. TCRdb re-called the 5' RACE reads with MiXCR, one entry per CDR3 protein. Among 500,000 to 650,000 distinct CDR3 sequences listed, over 25% were seen once. This clonotype was counted only a few times. Its target is unknown. Broader study findings: Roughly linear age-related decline in beta diversity appeared, significant by age about 40. Correlation between TCR beta diversity and naive T cell percentage was strong.

V lost 4 bases to trimming and J lost 3 bases, with 9 bases between them. CDR1 and CDR2 from the germline V gene are MGHRA and YSYEKL. This CDR3 is built from 14 residues. These data were also reused for a study on T cells of mothers and their children.

Sequenced material: blood. This chain uses TRBV4-1 with TRBJ1-4; a possible D gene is TRBD1 (5 bases). This receptor was obtained from a boy aged 2 to 10 in good health. CDR3: CASSPQGPNEKLFF. Written as DNA, the CDR3 is TGCGCCAGCAGCCCTCAGGGACCTAATGAAAAACTGTTTTTT.